A single sample is the source of the 29 T cell receptor beta chains below, sequenced in a study of shared clonotypes between healthy human individuals. Clones were read by immunoSEQ multiplex PCR, and TCRdb kept only the in-frame ones, dropping some. The sample holds some 2.3 million clones, over 90% seen once. Specimen: naive CD4+ T cells from PBMCs. The subset is: CD45RA+ positively selected. All receptors come from a man aged 18 to 30 in good health. Some clones in this sample may be carry-over from other donors' samples.

The gene calls are TRBV27 and TRBJ2-1, with no clear D. V dropped 3 bases and J dropped 2 bases, with 8 bases sitting between them. The germline gives CDR1 MNHEY, CDR2 SMNVEV (reference sequence). This CDR3 has 14 residues. The CDR3 region has the DNA TGTGCCAGCAGTTTCGGCCTAACCTACAATGAGCAGTTCTTC. Amino acid sequence: CASSFGLTYNEQFF.

Written as DNA, the CDR3 is TGTGCCAGCAGCGAGGGACTTAGCAATCAGCCCCAGCATTTT. Residues: CASSEGLSNQPQHF. This chain joins TRBV9 and TRBJ1-5; weak D call: TRBD1 (5 bases). CDR1 and CDR2 (germline): SGDLS, YYNGEE. The V gene lost 3 bases and the J gene lost 0 bases, with 7 bases spanning the gap. The CDR3 has 14 residues.

V gene TRBV5-4 combines with J gene TRBJ1-1; the D gene is possibly TRBD1 (5 bases). CDR1 is SGHNT and CDR2 is YYREEE in the germline V gene (reference sequence). The CDR3 totals 15 residues. V lost 4 bases and J lost 3, with 16 bases in between. This chain's CDR3 is CASSGGGLAYTEAFF. The CDR3 DNA follows: TGTGCCAGCAGCGGGGGAGGGCTTGCGTACACTGAAGCTTTCTTT.

V is TRBV7-9 and J is TRBJ1-2; no clear D. The length of the CDR3 is 14 residues. Deletions cut 1 base from V and 2 bases from J, with 8 bases between. Germline V lookup: CDR1 SEHNR, CDR2 FQNEAQ (reference sequence). The CDR3 here is CASSLVAGNYGYTF. For the CDR3, the DNA is TGTGCCAGCAGCTTAGTGGCCGGCAACTATGGCTACACCTTC. Variable domain in full (rest from reference TRBV7-9 and TRBJ1-2): DTGVSQNPRHKITKRGQNVTFRCDPISEHNRLYWYRQTLGQGPEFLTYFQNEAQLEKSRLLSDRFSAERPKGSFSTLEIQRTEQGDSAMYLCASSLVAGNYGYTFGSGTRLTVV.

This chain uses TRBV29-1 with TRBJ2-7; D is unclear. The CDR3 totals 14 residues. Per the germline V gene, CDR1 is SQVTM and CDR2 is ANQGSEA. V gave up 4 bases and J gave up 1 base, with 14 bases separating them. CDR3 nucleotide sequence: TGCAGCGTTGGAAGCAGCCTCGATTCCTACGAGCAGTACTTC. Protein sequence: CSVGSSLDSYEQYF.

The V and J genes are TRBV10-3 and TRBJ1-1; 7 nucleotides agree with TRBD1. J lost 5 bases, V lost 5 bases, and 11 bases had no gene match. This CDR3 has 15 residues. The germline V gene encodes CDR1 ENHRY and CDR2 SYGVKD. The CDR3 DNA reads TGTGCCATCAGTCCCGCGGACAGGTTTTCGACTGAAGCTTTCTTT. It is translated as CAISPADRFSTEAFF.

The rearrangement links TRBV28 to TRBJ2-7; 9 bases match TRBD2. Unmatched junction bases numbered 7, after V lost 1 base and J lost 6 bases. This CDR3 has 15 amino acids. CDR1 MDHEN and CDR2 SYDVKM come from the germline V gene. CDR3 DNA sequence: TGTGCCAGCAGTTTATCGGCGGGAGGGCCTTTCGAGCAGTACTTC. Its translation: CASSLSAGGPFEQYF. The complete variable domain, with remaining parts taken from reference TRBV28 and TRBJ2-7, reads DVKVTQSSRYLVKRTGEKVFLECVQDMDHENMFWYRQDPGLGLRLIYFSYDVKMKEKGDIPEGYSVSREKKERFSLILESASTNQTSMYLCASSLSAGGPFEQYFGPGTRLTVT.

This clone has only one observation. V is TRBV18 and J is TRBJ2-1; 7 bases line up with TRBD1. Germline values: CDR1 KGHSH, CDR2 LQKENI. This CDR3 is 16 amino acids long. The trim removed 0 bases at V and 1 base at J, leaving 3 bases unmatched. The DNA of the CDR3 is TGTGCCAGCTCACCACCTACAGGGGTATCCTACAATGAGCAGTTCTTC. Residues: CASSPPTGVSYNEQFF.

J is TRBJ2-5 and V is TRBV4-1; no clear D. Trimming took 5 bases from V and 0 from J, leaving 13 bases between them. CDR1 and CDR2 (germline): MGHRA, YSYEKL. The CDR3 is 15 residues long. In DNA, the CDR3 is TGCGCCAGCAGCTTGACGGTTACGTACCAAGAGACCCAGTACTTC. Its translation: CASSLTVTYQETQYF.

This chain connects TRBV19 to TRBJ2-7, with a weak D call TRBD1 (6 bases). Trimming took off 4 bases at V and 3 bases at J, with 7 bases between the two ends. The V gene's germline CDR1 is LNHDA and CDR2 SQIVND (reference sequence). This CDR3 has 12 residues. The CDR3 coding sequence is TGTGCCAGTAGTAGAGGGGGCTACGAGCAGTACTTC. It encodes CASSRGGYEQYF.

This chain connects TRBV5-1 to TRBJ2-3; TRBD2 is a possible D gene (5 bases). Trimming cost V 4 bases and J 7 bases, with 13 bases left between them. CDR1 is SGHRS and CDR2 is YFSETQ in the germline V gene. CDR3 length: 13 amino acids. DNA for the CDR3: TGCGCCAGCAGCCTTCTGGAGGCCAATACGCAGTATTTT. Its protein product is CASSLLEANTQYF.

V usage is TRBV7-8 and J usage is TRBJ2-7, with 8 bases aligning to TRBD1. This CDR3 comprises 16 residues. J lost 2 bases, V lost 5 bases, and 11 bases had no gene match. Germline V CDR1 and CDR2: SGHVS, FQNEAQ. The CDR3 DNA follows: TGTGCCAGCAGCCAAACGGACAGGGCTTCCACCTACGAGCAGTACTTC. Translated, it gives CASSQTDRASTYEQYF. The full variable domain, in which reference TRBV7-8 and TRBJ2-7 provide the parts outside the CDR3, is GAGVSQSPRYKVAKRGQDVALRCDPISGHVSLFWYQQALGQGPEFLTYFQNEAQLDKSGLPSDRFFAERPEGSVSTLKIQRTQQEDSAVYLCASSQTDRASTYEQYFGPGTRLTVT.

The rearrangement links TRBV6-1 to TRBJ1-3, with 7 bases matching TRBD1. The CDR3 consists of 15 residues. The trim removed 5 bases at V and 4 bases at J, leaving 8 bases unmatched. CDR1 and CDR2 from the germline V gene are MNHNS and SASEGT. The CDR3 nucleotides are TGTGCCAGCAGTAAACAGGGGACCGCGGGAAACACCATATATTTT. Amino acid sequence: CASSKQGTAGNTIYF.

This clone is a singleton in its sample. This sequence joins TRBV6-1 and TRBJ2-7; 8 nucleotides agree with TRBD1. From germline, CDR1 is MNHNS and CDR2 SASEGT. The CDR3 has 13 residues. V dropped 3 bases and J dropped 11; count of bases not matched to a gene: 9. The CDR3: CASSDNRDRTKYF. CDR3 nucleotide sequence: TGTGCCAGCAGTGATAACCGGGACAGGACTAAGTACTTC.

This chain links TRBV6-5 with TRBJ2-7, with TRBD1 matching over 7 bases. Trimming removed 3 bases from V and 1 base from J; junction bases left unmatched: 6. The CDR3 length is 15 residues. CDR1 MNHEY and CDR2 SVGAGI come from the germline V gene. CDR3 residues: CASSYRRQGSYEQYF. In nucleotides, the CDR3 is TGTGCCAGCAGTTATAGGAGACAGGGTTCCTACGAGCAGTACTTC.

In this sample, this clone turned up once. V is TRBV18 and J is TRBJ2-3, with TRBD1 matching 8 bases. The J segment lost 0 bases and the V segment lost 3 bases, leaving 5 bases of the junction unmatched. Per germline, CDR1 KGHSH and CDR2 LQKENI. This CDR3 region has 16 residues. The CDR3, as DNA: TGTGCCAGCTCACCGGACCGGGACAGGAGCACAGATACGCAGTATTTT. Amino acid sequence: CASSPDRDRSTDTQYF.

The genes are TRBV7-8 and TRBJ1-1; D is undetermined. Germline lookup yields CDR1 SGHVS and CDR2 FQNEAQ. This CDR3 comprises 14 residues. Trimming removed 1 base at V and 1 base at J, with 7 bases between. The CDR3 loop reads CASSLVIGNTEAFF. CDR3 DNA: TGTGCCAGCAGCTTAGTAATCGGGAACACTGAAGCTTTCTTT.

The J gene is TRBJ2-2, the V gene TRBV2; no reliable D call. CDR3 length: 14 residues. CDR1 and CDR2 (germline): SNHLY, FYNNEI. Trimming removed 3 bases from V and 5 bases from J, with 10 bases in between. CDR3 nucleotide sequence: TGTGCCAGCAGTGACAGGTCAACGACCGGGGAGCTGTTTTTT. Translation: CASSDRSTTGELFF.

J is TRBJ2-7 and V is TRBV5-4, with 10 bases identical to TRBD1. The germline V gene encodes CDR1 SGHNT and CDR2 YYREEE (reference sequence). Unmatched junction bases numbered 3, after V lost 3 bases and J lost 3 bases. This CDR3 has 14 residues. CDR3 DNA sequence: TGTGCCAGCAGCTCGGGACAGGGGTACTACGAGCAGTACTTC. Protein sequence: CASSSGQGYYEQYF.

This clone was detected once. CDR3 DNA: TGTGCCACCAGCAGAGAAACAGGGCGCGCCTACGAGCAGTACTTC. This encodes CATSRETGRAYEQYF. The chain combines TRBV15 with TRBJ2-7; a possible D gene is TRBD1 (6 bases). The CDR3 sequence is 15 residues long. Germline CDR1 LNHNV, CDR2 YYDKDF (reference sequence). Trimming shortened V by 0 bases and J by 2 bases, and 11 bases separated the two germline ends. Filled out from reference TRBV15 and TRBJ2-7, the complete variable domain reads DAMVIQNPRYQVTQFGKPVTLSCSQTLNHNVMYWYQQKSSQAPKLLFHYYDKDFNNEADTPDNFQSRRPNTSFCFLDIRSPGLGDTAMYLCATSRETGRAYEQYFGPGTRLTVT.

This clone was seen only once. Distinct nucleotide sequences in the sample also encode this CDR3. The chain recombines TRBV18 with TRBJ2-1; D gene ambiguous. The V end was cut by 6 bases, the J end by 0 bases, with 12 bases between. CDR1 is KGHSH, CDR2 LQKENI, per germline. The CDR3 consists of 15 residues. The CDR3 nucleotides are TGTGCCAGCTCCCCGACGTCGAGCTCCTACAATGAGCAGTTCTTC. Residues: CASSPTSSSYNEQFF.

With regard to this clone: The sample carries other DNA sequences with the same CDR3. The rearrangement links TRBV7-9 to TRBJ2-5, with D unclear. Trimming removed 6 bases from V and 5 bases from J, with 10 bases in between. The CDR3 has 12 amino acids. The V gene's germline CDR1 is SEHNR and CDR2 FQNEAQ (reference sequence). The CDR3 is CASSYQPETQYF. DNA for the CDR3: TGTGCCAGCAGTTACCAACCCGAGACCCAGTACTTC.

This CDR3 reads CASSSRDPLYEQYF. CDR3 bases: TGTGCCAGTAGTAGCCGGGATCCTCTCTACGAGCAGTACTTC. This chain joins TRBV19 and TRBJ2-7; D is perhaps TRBD2 (5 bases). Deletions cut 4 bases from V and 3 bases from J, with 13 bases between. CDR3 length: 14 residues. Germline CDR1 reads LNHDA; CDR2 reads SQIVND (reference sequence).

DNA of the CDR3: TGTGCCAGCAGCTTCTCACAGGGGGCGGCCTATGGCTACACCTTC. Encoded protein: CASSFSQGAAYGYTF. The chain carries TRBV11-2 and TRBJ1-2; the match to TRBD1 covers 9 bases. Per germline, CDR1 SGHAT and CDR2 FQNNGV. This CDR3 region has 15 residues. The trim removed 3 bases at V and 4 bases at J, leaving 6 bases unmatched.

The V and J genes are TRBV5-1 and TRBJ2-3; D not resolved. The CDR3 extends over 15 amino acids. Per germline, CDR1 SGHRS and CDR2 YFSETQ. The germline V and J ends were trimmed by 0 bases and 6 bases, with 14 bases remaining between them. The CDR3 loop is CASSLVATLGDTQYF. In nucleotides, the CDR3 is TGCGCCAGCAGCTTGGTGGCGACCCTGGGGGATACGCAGTATTTT.

The J gene is TRBJ2-5, the V gene TRBV29-1, with TRBD1 identical over 7 bases. In germline, CDR1 is SQVTM, CDR2 ANQGSEA. The CDR3 is 14 residues long. J gave up 2 bases and V 3 bases, and 6 bases lay outside the gene matches. For the CDR3, the DNA is TGCAGCGTTGATCGACAGGGCGAGCAAGAGACCCAGTACTTC. It translates to CSVDRQGEQETQYF.

This chain links TRBV2 with TRBJ1-1; D gene ambiguous. Germline-derived CDR1 and CDR2 are SNHLY and FYNNEI. The CDR3 consists of 14 residues. Trimming shortened V by 4 bases and J by 1 base, and 10 bases separated the two germline ends. The CDR3 sequence: CASSVFSRNTEAFF. DNA of the CDR3: TGTGCCAGCAGTGTCTTTAGCAGGAACACTGAAGCTTTCTTT.

V is TRBV5-8 and J is TRBJ2-7; 7 bases are a match to TRBD2. Germline V gives CDR1 SGHTS, CDR2 YDEGEE. Trimming at V came to 2 bases and at J to 4 bases, leaving 6 bases not matched to a gene. The CDR3 length is 14 residues. The CDR3 DNA follows: TGTGCCAGCAGCTTTCTCGGGGGGTTGTACGAGCAGTACTTC. The encoded protein is CASSFLGGLYEQYF.

CDR3 amino acids: CASSLVTVGGIQYF. The CDR3 DNA reads TGCGCCAGCAGCTTGGTTACCGTGGGCGGCATTCAGTACTTC. The chain couples TRBV5-1 to TRBJ2-4; D remains ambiguous. The length of the CDR3 is 14 residues. The ends were cut back, 0 bases at V and 9 bases at J, with 13 bases in the middle. Germline-derived CDR1 and CDR2 are SGHRS and YFSETQ.